Listed below are T cell receptor beta chains from one sample, sequenced in a study of early T cells in non-severe SARS-CoV-2 infection. TCRdb recomputed calls from the 5' RACE reads with MiXCR, one row per CDR3 protein. Of fewer than 85,000 distinct CDR3 sequences detected, roughly 13% appear once; the ten largest clones hold approximately 1.3%. Sequencing was done on a sample of whole blood. The receptor set was obtained from an adult who was a healthcare worker with PCR-confirmed SARS-CoV-2 infection or an uninfected control (not recorded which). Each CDR3 is given with its conserved first and last residue. D genes are given only for firm matches. Expanded clones get a size class; other rows say once, few or many, or leave the size out.

TRBV7-9	.	TRBJ2-7	many	CASSLVGTYEQYF	TGTGCCAGCAGCTTAGTCGGTACCTACGAGCAGTACTTC
TRBV20-1	.	TRBJ2-6	.	CSARWLGANNSGANVLTF	TGCAGTGCTAGGTGGCTCGGAGCGAATAACTCTGGGGCCAACGTCCTGACTTTC
TRBV5-1	TRBD1	TRBJ1-2	few	CASSETGTGAGYTF	TGCGCCAGCAGCGAGACCGGGACAGGTGCGGGCTACACCTTC
TRBV19	TRBD1	TRBJ2-5	.	CASRETGGADQETQYF	TGTGCCAGTAGGGAAACAGGGGGCGCGGATCAGGAGACCCAGTACTTC
TRBV5-1	TRBD2	TRBJ2-1	many	CASSGLAGGISYNEQFF	TGCGCCAGCAGTGGACTAGCGGGGGGGATCTCCTACAATGAGCAGTTCTTC
TRBV20-1	TRBD2	TRBJ2-1	many	CSATAGLAGHQIPLWNEQFF	TGCAGTGCTACCGCCGGACTAGCGGGGCATCAGATACCGCTATGGAATGAGCAGTTCTTC
TRBV20-1	.	TRBJ2-7	.	CSATPTLTRYEQYF	TGCAGTGCTACCCCCACACTTACCCGCTACGAGCAGTACTTC
TRBV9	.	TRBJ2-5	many	CASSDGTQVEETQYF	TGTGCCAGCAGCGACGGGACGCAGGTGGAAGAGACCCAGTACTTC
TRBV11-2	.	TRBJ1-1	many	CASSLVGGQITEAFF	TGTGCCAGCAGCTTAGTAGGAGGGCAAATCACTGAAGCTTTCTTT
TRBV20-1	.	TRBJ1-6	.	CSAPEIRTQGPPPLHF	TGCAGTGCCCCGGAAATCAGGACTCAGGGGCCTCCACCCCTCCACTTT
TRBV2	TRBD1	TRBJ2-7	.	CASFGGQGAYEQYF	TGTGCCAGCTTTGGGGGACAGGGGGCCTACGAGCAGTACTTC
TRBV29-1	.	TRBJ2-5	many	CSVRTAKRQETQYF	TGCAGCGTTAGGACAGCAAAGCGTCAGGAGACCCAGTACTTC